Sequencing of this T cell receptor (beta chain) was carried out in a study of identical twins. Of note for this clonotype: Its specificity is unknown.

One entry per CDR3 protein results from TCRdb running MiXCR on the 5' RACE reads. The sample consists of approximately 1.8 million distinct CDR3 sequences, 32% of them appearing once. Study-level results: Twin-shared out-of-frame alpha sequences were enriched for low generation probability. Insertions were reduced in abundant cord blood beta clonotypes but not in memory repertoires.

The sequence derives from a newborn girl in good health. The specimen was cord blood.

In DNA form, the CDR3 reads TGTGCCAGCAGCCCTATCACCCGACTGATTCAGTACTTC. It specifies CASSPITRLIQYF. This sequence joins TRBV7-8 and TRBJ2-4; D is undetermined. This CDR3 has 13 amino acids. The V end lost 5 bases, the J end lost 10 bases, and 15 bases lay between the germline ends. The germline V gene has CDR1 SGHVS and CDR2 FQNEAQ. Drawing the rest from reference TRBV7-8 and TRBJ2-4, the complete variable domain is GAGVSQSPRYKVAKRGQDVALRCDPISGHVSLFWYQQALGQGPEFLTYFQNEAQLDKSGLPSDRFFAERPEGSVSTLKIQRTQQEDSAVYLCASSPITRLIQYFGAGTRLSVL.